The clone carrying this T cell receptor (beta chain) was detected many times. Its antigen is not identified. HTBI primers from iRepertoire and Arm-PCR of CDR3 regions yielded the TCR beta libraries. TCRdb re-derived calls from the multiplex PCR reads in MiXCR, one entry per CDR3 protein. The table has about 420,000 distinct CDR3 sequences, about 16% seen once. This record comes from a study of regulatory T cells in long-lasting Graves disease. As for time point: newly diagnosed GD, antithyroid drugs for less than 3 months. RNA extracted from PBMCs served as the sequencing template. The source of the patients was an endocrinology department in Xi'an, China. The study, taken as a whole, reports: Newly diagnosed Graves' patients exceeded persistent ones in TCR diversity.

Germline CDR1 reads MDHEN; CDR2 reads SYDVKM. V dropped 3 bases and J dropped 5; count of bases not matched to a gene: 6. CDR3 length: 14 amino acids. This sample was shared with a second study, whose subject was T cells in Graves' hyperthyroidism and ophthalmopathy. Turning to that study: In patients aged 18 to 65, hyperthyroidism was newly diagnosed, with duration under 2 months.

Sequenced material: peripheral blood mononuclear cells (PBMCs), taken at new diagnosis, from a patient treated with antithyroid drugs. The sequence was collected from a woman aged 18-29 years with Graves disease. This chain joins TRBV28 and TRBJ2-5; 7 bases agree with TRBD2. CDR3 DNA: TGTGCCAGCAGTTTCGCGGGAGCGGAGGAGACCCAGTACTTC. Amino acids: CASSFAGAEETQYF.